This paragraph covers one T cell receptor beta chain sequence. What it recognizes is unknown. The CDR3 length is 15 residues. Trimming took off 3 bases at V and 6 bases at J, with 14 bases between the two ends. Germline CDR1 WNHNN, CDR2 SYGVQD (reference sequence). Assay: immunoSEQ multiplex PCR; the TCRdb copy retains only in-frame clones and omits some. The sample lists tens of thousands of clones, approximately 89% occurring once. This sample stems from a study of OX40 agonist ivuxolimab in advanced cancers. Study background: The patients' treatment was ivuxolimab, an agonistic anti-OX40 (CD134) antibody. Every 2 weeks, patients got intravenous ivuxolimab at one of six dose levels (0.01-10 mg/kg). Of the participants, about 40% had some prior anti-PD-1, anti-PD-L1 or anti-CTLA-4 therapy, which was allowed. General study findings and limits: With doses of 0.1-3.0 mg/kg, partial responders showed among the lowest clonal expansion.

This TCR was sampled from an adult with an advanced solid tumor such as melanoma, head and neck, liver or kidney cancer. The rearrangement joins TRBV10-1 to TRBJ2-2, with D tentatively TRBD2 (6 bases). Sequencing was performed on CD4+ or CD8+ T cells sorted from blood, taken in a trial of the OX40 agonist ivuxolimab. CDR3 DNA: TGCGCCAGCAGTGAAGGCGGGAAAGTGTCCGGGGAGCTGTTTTTT. Translation: CASSEGGKVSGELFF.